The 30 T cell receptor beta chains in this list originate from one sample, sequenced in a study of cytomegalovirus exposure and HLA in healthy donors. Amplification used 60 Vbeta primers and 13 Jbeta primers. Clones were sequenced by immunoSEQ multiplex PCR, and TCRdb holds only the in-frame ones, with some missing. The table shows roughly 120,000 clones, with over 60% occurring only once. The specimen was PBMCs. The receptors were sampled from a woman aged 60-75 years in good health and CMV-seropositive.

On this clone: Other DNA sequences in this sample translate to the same CDR3. The V and J genes are TRBV29-1 and TRBJ1-1, with 8 bases aligning to TRBD1. Per germline, CDR1 SQVTM and CDR2 ANQGSEA. V shed 3 bases and J 5 bases; nucleotides not matched to a gene: 11. The CDR3 is 15 amino acids. DNA for the CDR3: TGCAGCGTTGATGGTGGCAGGGGGCGGAGGACTGAAGCTTTCTTT. It translates to CSVDGGRGRRTEAFF.

This chain joins TRBV13 and TRBJ2-7; D is unclear. Trimming removed 6 bases from V and 1 base from J, with 16 bases in between. CDR1 is PRHDT and CDR2 is FYEKMQ in the germline V gene (reference sequence). This CDR3 contains 15 residues. DNA for the CDR3: TGTGCCAGCAGTTTCCGGGTCAGCCTTTCCTACGAGCAGTACTTC. Translated: CASSFRVSLSYEQYF.

V is TRBV2 and J is TRBJ2-5; D may be TRBD2 (6 bases). V lost 6 bases, J lost 5 bases, and 19 bases lay in between. The germline V gene has CDR1 SNHLY and CDR2 FYNNEI. This CDR3 region has 15 residues. CDR3 loop: CASRGGGNPRETQYF. The CDR3 coding sequence is TGTGCCAGCAGAGGTGGGGGGAACCCGAGGGAGACCCAGTACTTC. Filled out from reference TRBV2 and TRBJ2-5, the complete variable domain reads EPEVTQTPSHQVTQMGQEVILRCVPISNHLYFYWYRQILGQKVEFLVSFYNNEISEKSEIFDDQFSVERPDGSNFTLKIRSTKLEDSAMYFCASRGGGNPRETQYFGPGTRLLVL.

This clone was seen a handful of times. The gene calls are TRBV18 and TRBJ2-3, with D perhaps TRBD1 (5 bases). This CDR3 is 15 amino acids long. The germline CDR1 and CDR2 sequences are KGHSH and LQKENI. The V end was cut by 3 bases, the J end by 4 bases, with 14 bases between. CDR3 protein: CASSPFRDSSDTQYF. In DNA form, the CDR3 reads TGTGCCAGCTCACCCTTCAGGGATTCTTCAGATACGCAGTATTTT.

The sample holds one count of this clone. The rearrangement joins TRBV16 to TRBJ2-1; weak D call: TRBD2 (6 bases). Trimming left V 4 bases short and J 4 bases short, with 17 bases between. CDR1 and CDR2 from the germline V gene are KGHSY and FQNENV. CDR3 size: 16 residues. The chain's CDR3 is CASSRSGLARYNEQFF. CDR3 DNA: TGTGCCAGCAGCCGATCGGGACTTGCCAGATACAATGAGCAGTTCTTC.

The J gene is TRBJ2-1, the V gene TRBV11-3; D ambiguous. CDR1 and CDR2 (germline): SGHNT, YENEEA. The V end lost 5 bases, the J end lost 6 bases, and 17 bases lay between the germline ends. There are 15 residues in the CDR3. CDR3 sequence reads: CASSPLGLAINEQFF. The DNA for the CDR3 is TGTGCCAGCAGCCCCCTCGGATTAGCCATCAATGAGCAGTTCTTC.

This clone came up once. This chain links TRBV9 with TRBJ2-3; 8 bases align to TRBD2. The CDR3 contains 17 residues. Germline assignment: CDR1 SGDLS and CDR2 YYNGEE. Trimming removed 1 base from V and 6 bases from J; junction bases left unmatched: 13. DNA of the CDR3: TGTGCCAGCAGCGTAAGCGGGGGTGGCGTAGCGTGGGATACGCAGTATTTT. It translates to CASSVSGGGVAWDTQYF.

The chain employs TRBV7-9 and TRBJ2-5; TRBD2 aligns across 11 bases. The junction had 12 bases not matched to a gene; V was cut back by 2 bases and J by 4 bases. CDR3 size: 18 residues. Germline assignment: CDR1 SEHNR and CDR2 FQNEAQ (reference sequence). The CDR3 loop reads CASSLRQGTSGSLETQYF. As DNA, the CDR3 is TGTGCCAGCAGCTTAAGGCAGGGTACTAGCGGGAGTCTAGAGACCCAGTACTTC.

This chain joins TRBV2 and TRBJ2-7; TRBD1 aligns across 7 bases. This CDR3 is built from 14 residues. Per the germline V gene, CDR1 is SNHLY and CDR2 is FYNNEI. The ends lost 6 bases at V and 0 bases at J; junction bases unmatched: 5. CDR3 sequence reads: CASSGTEGSYEQYF. The CDR3 coding sequence is TGTGCCAGCAGCGGGACAGAAGGCTCCTACGAGCAGTACTTC.

V is TRBV11-2 and J is TRBJ2-5; 8 nucleotides align to TRBD2. The last part of the DNA fits TRBJ2-7 better; the J call may be wrong. Germline values: CDR1 SGHAT, CDR2 FQNNGV. The CDR3 spans 15 residues. For the CDR3, the DNA is TGTGCCAGCAGCCCGGCGAGGGGCGGGAGGTACGAGCAGTACTTC. Protein sequence: CASSPARGGRYEQYF.

The rearrangement uses TRBV29-1 and TRBJ1-4; perhaps TRBD1 as D (6 bases). V was trimmed by 6 bases and J by 8 bases, leaving 13 bases between them. Germline V gives CDR1 SQVTM, CDR2 ANQGSEA. The CDR3 is 12 residues long. CDR3 sequence (DNA): TGCAGCGTGGGACACGGAGGAGAAAAACTGTTTTTT. Protein product: CSVGHGGEKLFF.

This clone was seen just once. This chain links TRBV6-4 with TRBJ1-4; tentative D call: TRBD1 (5 bases). Per germline, CDR1 MRHNA and CDR2 SNTAGT. The V and J ends lost 8 bases and 4 bases respectively, with 14 bases between them. This CDR3 spans 14 amino acids. The CDR3 sequence is CASGKGSHNEKLFF. The CDR3 nucleotides read TGTGCCAGCGGGAAGGGGTCCCATAATGAAAAACTGTTTTTT.

J is TRBJ2-3 and V is TRBV11-1; TRBD1 aligns across 8 bases. The CDR3 runs 15 residues. V trimming: 2 bases; J trimming: 5 bases; junction bases outside the gene matches: 6. Germline V CDR1 and CDR2: SGHAT, FQDESV (reference sequence). The CDR3 DNA is TGTGCCAGCAGCTTAACCCGGACAGGGCTAGATACGCAGTATTTT. Amino acid sequence: CASSLTRTGLDTQYF.

The CDR3 DNA reads TGTGCCAGCAGCTTACGACCGGGACTAGCGGGGTTCCGCACAGATACGCAGTATTTT. As protein: CASSLRPGLAGFRTDTQYF. The rearrangement uses TRBV7-2 and TRBJ2-3; 13 positions match TRBD2. CDR1 is SGHTA and CDR2 is FQGNSA in the germline V gene. Germline trimming cut 2 bases from V and 1 base from J; bases unmatched to any gene: 9. The CDR3 runs 19 residues.

The gene calls are TRBV5-6 and TRBJ2-7; D possibly corresponds to TRBD1 (6 bases). With 0 bases removed from V and 5 bases from J, the gap between germline ends came to 12 bases. Per germline, CDR1 SGHDT and CDR2 YYEEEE. CDR3 length: 14 residues. CDR3 residues: CASSLAGGRDEQYF. In nucleotides, the CDR3 is TGTGCCAGCAGCTTGGCTGGGGGCAGAGACGAGCAGTACTTC.

The V and J genes are TRBV6-5 and TRBJ1-1; D is unresolved. Germline-derived CDR1 and CDR2 are MNHEY and SVGAGI. V was clipped by 0 bases and J by 7 bases, with 12 bases between them. The length of the CDR3 is 14 residues. CDR3 amino acids: CASSYSFQVLEAFF. CDR3 nucleotides: TGTGCCAGCAGTTACTCGTTCCAGGTGCTTGAAGCTTTCTTT.

This clone was counted only a few times. This chain links TRBV6-6 with TRBJ2-7; 7 nucleotides agree with TRBD1. The CDR3 loop spans 16 amino acids. The germline CDR1 and CDR2 sequences are MNHNY and SVGAGI (reference sequence). The V and J ends lost 2 bases and 2 bases, in that order; junction bases with no gene match: 9. The CDR3 region has the DNA TGTGCCAGCAGTTACACCTCGGGACAGTCCACCTACGAGCAGTACTTC. Its translation: CASSYTSGQSTYEQYF.

In its sample, this clone was seen once. Germline and junction disagree at one end, which may indicate a read error. The rearrangement links TRBV4-3 to TRBJ2-6, with D possibly TRBD1 on 5 matching bases. In germline, CDR1 is LGHNA, CDR2 YSLEER. There are 18 residues in the CDR3. CDR3 sequence reads: CASSQDQVVNSGANGLTF. In DNA, the CDR3 is TGCGCCAGCAGCCAAGATCAGGTTGTGAACTCTGGGGCCAACGGCCTGACTTTC.

The gene calls are TRBV2 and TRBJ2-1, with unresolved D. Trimming stripped 2 bases from V and 10 bases from J, with 6 bases between. Germline V CDR1 and CDR2: SNHLY, FYNNEI. The CDR3 consists of 11 residues. The CDR3 reads CASSEQAEQFF. CDR3 DNA: TGTGCCAGCAGTGAACAGGCAGAGCAGTTCTTC.

The table lists this clone with a few counts. The CDR3 loop reads CASSLGTGNNQPQHF. DNA of the CDR3: TGCGCCAGCAGCTTGGGGACAGGGAACAATCAGCCCCAGCATTTT. V and J are TRBV5-1 and TRBJ1-5; 8 bases line up with TRBD1. CDR3 size: 15 residues. The germline V gene encodes CDR1 SGHRS and CDR2 YFSETQ. The J segment lost 3 bases and the V segment lost 0 bases, leaving 2 bases of the junction unmatched.

This clone has a handful of counts. The chain employs TRBV5-1 and TRBJ2-1, with 8 bases lining up with TRBD1. Germline-derived CDR1 and CDR2 are SGHRS and YFSETQ. CDR3 length: 15 residues. With 3 bases clipped from V and 0 bases from J, the junction kept 2 bases outside the gene matches. The CDR3 is CASSYGQGSYNEQFF. The CDR3 region has the DNA TGCGCCAGCAGCTACGGACAGGGCTCCTACAATGAGCAGTTCTTC.

The rearrangement uses TRBV29-1 and TRBJ1-1; no clear D. Trimming pared 4 bases from V and 2 bases from J, leaving 11 bases between. The CDR3 contains 13 residues. Germline CDR1 and CDR2: SQVTM and ANQGSEA. As DNA, the CDR3 is TGCAGCGTTGCCCAGATACTAAACACTGAAGCTTTCTTT. Translating it yields CSVAQILNTEAFF.

The gene calls are TRBV30 and TRBJ2-7; 12 nucleotides align to TRBD1. V was clipped by 3 bases and J by 1 base; unmatched bases: 7. The CDR3 is 16 residues long. Germline assignment: CDR1 GTSNPN and CDR2 SVGIG (reference sequence). The CDR3 nucleotides are TGTGCCTGGAGGGGGACAGGGGGCCTTCGGTCCTACGAGCAGTACTTC. Its protein product is CAWRGTGGLRSYEQYF.

For the CDR3, the DNA is TGTGCCAGCTCACCGACAGGGCCCCTCAACGAGCAGTACTTC. Protein product: CASSPTGPLNEQYF. The rearrangement links TRBV18 to TRBJ2-7; 7 bases line up with TRBD1. Germline V gives CDR1 KGHSH, CDR2 LQKENI. The CDR3 loop spans 14 amino acids. Trimming removed 3 bases from V and 5 bases from J; junction bases left unmatched: 7.

The rearrangement uses TRBV7-3 and TRBJ2-1; 9 bases map to TRBD2. Trimming took 4 bases from V and 6 from J; bases not matched to a gene: 4. Germline V gene data show CDR1 as SGHTA and CDR2 as FQGTGA. The CDR3 is 14 amino acids. As DNA, the CDR3 is TGTGCCAGCAGCTCCCTAGCGGGGCCCAATGAGCAGTTCTTC. Its protein product is CASSSLAGPNEQFF.

The chain links TRBV5-6 to TRBJ2-3, with 8 nucleotides matching TRBD2. The CDR3 covers 16 residues. With 4 bases clipped from V and 5 bases from J, the junction kept 12 bases outside the gene matches. Germline CDR1 and CDR2: SGHDT and YYEEEE. In nucleotides, the CDR3 is TGTGCCAGCAGCGAGGTGGGTAGCGGGAAAGGAGATACGCAGTATTTT. Translating it yields CASSEVGSGKGDTQYF.

The chain joins TRBV6-6 to TRBJ1-1; D may be TRBD1 (6 bases). The ends were cut back, 6 bases at V and 4 bases at J, with 12 bases in the middle. The CDR3 totals 13 residues. From germline, CDR1 is MNHNY and CDR2 SVGAGI (reference sequence). Here the CDR3 reads CASSKQGGTEAFF. CDR3 nucleotide sequence: TGTGCCAGCAGCAAACAGGGCGGCACTGAAGCTTTCTTT.

This clone was counted a few times. The V gene is TRBV14, the J gene TRBJ2-2; no reliable D call. Germline lookup yields CDR1 SGHDN and CDR2 FVKESK. The CDR3 sequence is 9 residues long. The CDR3 loop reads CSYTGELFF. The CDR3, as DNA: TGTTCTTACACCGGGGAGCTGTTTTTT.

CDR3 sequence: CASSFPIYPNTQYF. The CDR3 region has the DNA TGTGCCAGCAGCTTCCCTATTTATCCAAATACGCAGTATTTT. This chain joins TRBV7-9 and TRBJ2-3; no firm D call. The V gene's germline CDR1 is SEHNR and CDR2 FQNEAQ (reference sequence). The CDR3 sequence is 14 residues long. V was cut by 3 bases and J by 7 bases, with 14 bases left in between.

On this clone: The junction departs from the called germline gene at one end, perhaps through a read error. The chain links TRBV18 to TRBJ2-7; no clear D gene. Germline lookup yields CDR1 KGHSH and CDR2 LQKENI. This CDR3 is 11 amino acids long. CDR3 residues: CASSLSCEQYF. The DNA for the CDR3 is TGTGCCAGCTCACTCTCCTGCGAGCAGTACTTC.